This T cell receptor (beta chain) was sequenced in a study of blood T cell repertoires in COVID-19. The method was immunoSEQ multiplex PCR; TCRdb's version includes in-frame clones alone and lacks a portion of them. Altogether approximately 290,000 clones are present, approximately 83% being singletons, with the ten largest covering more than 3.5%. Cohorts were assigned according to the clinical history that participants reported. This TCR derives from a woman in her thirties who had recovered from COVID-19. The sample consisted of PBMCs or T cells enriched from blood (not recorded which).

CDR3 bases: TGTGCCAGCAGCTCAAACTCGTGGAGTCGGAGGAGCTACACCTTC. The encoded protein is CASSSNSWSRRSYTF. J is TRBJ1-2 and V is TRBV6-5, with D uncertain. The CDR3 covers 15 residues. V was pared by 6 bases and J by 9 bases, with 23 bases between. Per the germline V gene, CDR1 is MNHEY and CDR2 is SVGAGI.